In this sample, the clone carrying this T cell receptor beta chain turned up once. The target antigen is unknown. The data were produced by immunoSEQ multiplex PCR, yet TCRdb's version contains in-frame clones alone and is incomplete. The sample gives 120,000 or so clones, 90% of which show up once; 6% to 9% is in the top ten. These data belong to a study of T cell responses to AZD1222 COVID-19 vaccine. Notes on the study in general: Baseline serostatus was positive in only 5 to 7 AZD1222 recipients.

The CDR3 is 16 amino acids. Germline V lookup: CDR1 SGHVS, CDR2 FQNEAQ. Trimming removed 5 bases from V and 2 bases from J; junction bases left unmatched: 9. The receptor's source is an adult in good health. Specimen: peripheral blood, collected on day 0 of AZD1222 vaccination. The chain uses TRBV7-8 and TRBJ2-5; TRBD1 matches at 9 bases. The CDR3 protein is CASSARQGGWQETQYF. Written as DNA, the CDR3 is TGTGCCAGCAGCGCAAGACAGGGGGGGTGGCAAGAGACCCAGTACTTC.